This TCR beta chain was sequenced in a study of blood T cell repertoires in COVID-19. Study at large: Donors in the United States, Italy and Spain gave samples during acute or convalescent COVID-19. The analysed material was cDNA or gDNA that came from T cells, B-cell-depleted T cells, or PBMCs.

Original processing methods: Researchers report that nucleated cell counts were estimated from reference gene primer amplification. Measured with immunoSEQ multiplex PCR; TCRdb has only the in-frame clones, and not every one. For V, J and clone size, that table is used; D and trimming come from the DNA. The profile covers over 85,000 clones, with over 65% appearing a single time and 4.5% taken by the ten largest. V was clipped by 9 bases and J by 7 bases; unmatched bases: 6. The germline V gene encodes CDR1 LNHDA and CDR2 SQIVND (reference sequence). The CDR3 is 12 residues long. Input material: peripheral blood. The TCR originated in a human donor in a cohort sampled during active COVID-19. The chain links TRBV19 to TRBJ2-1; 7 bases agree with TRBD1. The CDR3 nucleotides are TGTGCCAGCCGACAGGGTTTGAATGAGCAGTTCTTC. Translation gives CASRQGLNEQFF.